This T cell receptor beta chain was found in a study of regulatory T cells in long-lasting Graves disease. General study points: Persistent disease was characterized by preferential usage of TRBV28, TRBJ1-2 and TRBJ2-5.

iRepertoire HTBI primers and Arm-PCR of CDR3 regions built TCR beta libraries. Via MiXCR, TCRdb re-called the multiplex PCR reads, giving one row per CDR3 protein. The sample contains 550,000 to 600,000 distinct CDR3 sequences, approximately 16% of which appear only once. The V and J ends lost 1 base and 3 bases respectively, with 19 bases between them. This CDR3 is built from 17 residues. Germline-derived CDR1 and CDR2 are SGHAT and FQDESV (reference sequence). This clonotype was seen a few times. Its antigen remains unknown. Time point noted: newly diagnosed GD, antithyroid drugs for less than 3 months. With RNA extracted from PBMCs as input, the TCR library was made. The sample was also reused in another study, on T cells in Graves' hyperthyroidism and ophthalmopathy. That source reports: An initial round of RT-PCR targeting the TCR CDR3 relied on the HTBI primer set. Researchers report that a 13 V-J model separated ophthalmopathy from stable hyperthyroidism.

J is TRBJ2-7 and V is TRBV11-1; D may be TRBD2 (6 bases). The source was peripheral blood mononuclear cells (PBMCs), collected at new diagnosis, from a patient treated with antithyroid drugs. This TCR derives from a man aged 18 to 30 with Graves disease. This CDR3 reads CASSLGWERALRYEQYF. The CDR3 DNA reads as TGTGCCAGCAGCTTAGGATGGGAGCGGGCCCTACGCTACGAGCAGTACTTC.